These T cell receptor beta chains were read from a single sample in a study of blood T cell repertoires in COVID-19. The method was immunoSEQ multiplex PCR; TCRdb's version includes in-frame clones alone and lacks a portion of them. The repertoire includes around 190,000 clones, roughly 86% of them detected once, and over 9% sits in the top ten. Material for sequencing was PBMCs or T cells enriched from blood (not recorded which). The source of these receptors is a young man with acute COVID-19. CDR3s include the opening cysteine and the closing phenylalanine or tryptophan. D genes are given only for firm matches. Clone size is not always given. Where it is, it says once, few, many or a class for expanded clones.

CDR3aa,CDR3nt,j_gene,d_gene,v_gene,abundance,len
CASSTQGLSGANVLTF,TGTGCCAGTAGTACACAGGGCCTCTCTGGGGCCAACGTCCTGACTTTC,TRBJ2-6,.,TRBV19,.,16
CASSYSPRQYNEQFF,TGTGCCAGCAGTTACTCGCCGCGACAGTACAATGAGCAGTTCTTC,TRBJ2-1,.,TRBV6-5,.,15
CAWTRNRGLFYGYTF,TGTGCCTGGACGCGTAACAGGGGACTGTTCTATGGCTACACCTTC,TRBJ1-2,TRBD1,TRBV30,.,15
CAISGQGNSPLHF,TGTGCCATCAGTGGACAGGGTAATTCACCCCTCCACTTT,TRBJ1-6,TRBD1,TRBV10-3,.,13
CASSQHSGKTDTQYF,TGTGCCAGCAGCCAACATAGCGGGAAGACAGATACGCAGTATTTT,TRBJ2-3,TRBD2,TRBV14,.,15
CASSQEPAGNTEAFF,TGCGCCAGCAGCCAAGAACCCGCCGGGAACACTGAAGCTTTCTTT,TRBJ1-1,.,TRBV4-1,.,15
CASSTGGSGETQYF,TGTGCCAGTTCGACAGGGGGCTCAGGAGAGACCCAGTACTTC,TRBJ2-5,TRBD1,TRBV28,.,14
CASSSTNYGYTF,TGTGCCAGCAGTTCAACTAACTATGGCTACACCTTC,TRBJ1-2,.,TRBV12-3/TRBV12-4,many,12
CASSQEERQGTYGYTF,TGTGCCAGCAGCCAAGAGGAAAGACAGGGGACCTATGGCTACACCTTC,TRBJ1-2,TRBD1,TRBV3-1/TRBV3-2,once,16
CASSLHSGGSEAFF,TGTGCCAGCAGTCTACACTCGGGGGGCTCTGAAGCTTTCTTT,TRBJ1-1,.,TRBV28,.,14
CASSLTTDRGVDTQYF,TGTGCCAGCAGCCTAACCACGGACAGGGGTGTGGATACGCAGTATTTT,TRBJ2-3,TRBD1,TRBV4-2,.,16
CASTRSGEGTEAFF,TGTGCCAGCACTAGGTCGGGGGAGGGCACTGAAGCTTTCTTT,TRBJ1-1,.,TRBV11-2,.,14
CASSSTGQGDSGNTIYF,TGTGCCAGCAGCTCAACGGGACAGGGGGATTCTGGAAACACCATATATTTT,TRBJ1-3,TRBD1,TRBV11-3,.,17
CSVPTSGSSSEAFF,TGCAGCGTTCCAACAAGTGGTTCGTCTTCAGAAGCTTTCTTT,TRBJ1-1,.,TRBV29-1,.,14
CSVEFTGSYEQYF,TGCAGCGTTGAATTCACAGGGAGCTACGAGCAGTACTTC,TRBJ2-7,.,TRBV29-1,.,13
CASSPRTGLSSEAFF,TGTGCCAGCAGTCCCCGGACAGGACTTAGTTCTGAAGCTTTCTTT,TRBJ1-1,TRBD1,TRBV28,.,15
CASSLGGRTTGELFF,TGTGCCAGCAGCTTAGGAGGCAGAACCACCGGGGAGCTGTTTTTT,TRBJ2-2,.,TRBV7-9,.,15